This T cell receptor (beta chain) was captured by sequencing in a study of cytomegalovirus exposure and HLA in healthy donors (dated by TCRdb to 2016 to 2017). At the level of the whole study: A later analysis indicated that the 130 or so validation repertoires were generated on the platform also employed for the approximately 700 repertoires of the first cohort. Besides the first cohort of roughly 640 subjects, a separate validation cohort made up of 120 or so different subjects was used. The aim of the study was to test whether cataloging public T cell receptors could identify signatures of past pathogen exposure. To predict cytomegalovirus infection status, the study combined high-throughput TCR immunosequencing, statistical association of individual TCRs with disease status, and machine learning.

Separate from the roughly 660-subject first cohort, the validation cohort of roughly 130 subjects was the group to which the donors belonged. What the study reported, not specific to this receptor: The classifier was reported to diagnose cytomegalovirus status with high specificity and sensitivity in both the original and validation cohorts. It was suggested by the authors that the approach could potentially be generalized to other disease states and immunological phenotypes. In the study, around 150 TCR beta chains were listed as associated with cytomegalovirus. Most TCR sequences were observed very rarely across donors, whereas some public TCRs were present in many individuals. A later analysis lacked HLA typing for the validation cohort, so it scored co-occurrence in that cohort across all 120 repertoires. Three of the identified cytomegalovirus-associated TCR beta chains were confirmed in vitro to be specific for cytomegalovirus antigens. Subsequent analysis determined that TCRs grouped into clusters in the first cohort also showed a tendency toward co-occurrence across the approximately 120 validation repertoires, and approximately 93% of cluster scores exceeded 0.

With regard to this clone: No antigen is known for it. No base quality values were provided; no much bigger clone lies one nucleotide off.

The library relied on the immunoSEQ multiplex PCR assay. In the original analysis: A statistical classification framework was built to diagnose cytomegalovirus status from the catalog of TCR beta chain sequences. TCRdb stores this immuneACCESS table with in-frame sequences only. Part of the clones is absent; in the studies checked, under half of the shortfall reflects unresolved V genes, and no reason is known for the rest. V and J calls and clone size are those listed in that table; D and trimming were worked out from the DNA. This sample lists 300,000 to 350,000 clones; approximately 88% were detected once. Around 0.96% of the sample belongs to the ten largest clones. V is reduced by 2 bases and J by 3 bases, leaving a spacing of 12 bases between them. The CDR3, cysteine through phenylalanine, is 14 amino acids long. Just the 42-base CDR3 DNA is kept, in frame starting at base 1. CDR1 and CDR2 are drawn from the germline V gene: SGHDT, YYEEEE.

The sequence was collected from a man between 25 and 39 years old in good health and CMV-seronegative. The V gene is TRBV5-6 and the J gene is TRBJ2-7; 6 matching bases give a weak D call of TRBD1. Sequencing was done on a sample of PBMCs. The DNA reads as follows: TGTGCCAGCAGCTTAGGGGGTAGGGACTACGAGCAGTACTTC. Protein translation: CASSLGGRDYEQYF.